Listed here are 22 T cell receptor beta chains from one sample, sequenced in a study of blood T cell repertoires in COVID-19. Produced via immunoSEQ multiplex PCR; TCRdb's table is partial and in-frame only. Among nearly 55,000 clones listed, roughly 79% were seen once. The source material was peripheral blood. The receptors here all came from a human donor with active or convalescent COVID-19. The donor label of this sample is uncertain.

Concerning this clone: The same CDR3 can be traced to other DNA sequences in this sample. J is TRBJ1-5 and V is TRBV29-1; D unresolved. The CDR3 loop spans 12 amino acids. Trimming stripped 4 bases from V and 4 bases from J, with 8 bases between. Germline-derived CDR1 and CDR2 are SQVTM and ANQGSEA. CDR3: CSVAGRNQPQHF. The CDR3 coding sequence is TGCAGCGTTGCGGGGAGAAATCAGCCCCAGCATTTT.

V is TRBV5-4 and J is TRBJ2-7; 7 positions agree with TRBD1. Germline loops: CDR1 SGHNT, CDR2 YYREEE (reference sequence). The V segment lost 4 bases and the J segment 0 bases; nucleotides outside the gene matches: 4. The CDR3 contains 14 residues. The CDR3, as DNA: TGTGCCAGCAGCACCCGACAGGGCTCCTACGAGCAGTACTTC. Amino acid sequence: CASSTRQGSYEQYF.

The chain combines TRBV5-1 with TRBJ1-1, with 7 bases identical to TRBD1. The CDR3 totals 15 residues. The V and J ends lost 4 bases and 1 base, in that order; junction bases with no gene match: 7. In germline, CDR1 is SGHRS, CDR2 YFSETQ. Written as DNA, the CDR3 is TGCGCCAGCAGCACGGACAGGTCGGGGAACACTGAAGCTTTCTTT. Its protein product is CASSTDRSGNTEAFF.

The chain combines TRBV7-3 with TRBJ1-2; D unresolved. The CDR3 runs to 16 residues. The germline V gene has CDR1 SGHTA and CDR2 FQGTGA. Deletions cut 0 bases from V and 4 bases from J, with 15 bases between. The CDR3 nucleotides read TGTGCCAGCAGCTTAACTAACGACATTGGCCGCTATGGCTACACCTTC. The encoded protein is CASSLTNDIGRYGYTF.

This chain joins TRBV11-2 and TRBJ1-1, with D tentatively TRBD1 (5 bases). The CDR3 covers 15 residues. V shed 5 bases and J shed 5 bases, with 18 bases lying between them. CDR1 is SGHAT, CDR2 FQNNGV, per germline. CDR3 sequence (DNA): TGTGCCAGCAGCCCGTCAGGGAGGAGAGAGACTGAAGCTTTCTTT. Its translation: CASSPSGRRETEAFF.

The chain links TRBV19 to TRBJ1-4; TRBD1 matches 8 bases. The CDR3 runs 16 residues. Germline CDR1 is LNHDA and CDR2 is SQIVND (reference sequence). V dropped 3 bases and J dropped 10; count of bases not matched to a gene: 13. DNA for the CDR3: TGTGCCAGTAGTATCTCTACTTCAGGGGGCTGGGGAAAACTGTTTTTT. Amino acids: CASSISTSGGWGKLFF.

The chain couples TRBV14 to TRBJ2-2; the D is unclear. The CDR3 length is 13 residues. V lost 1 base to trimming and J lost 7 bases, with 7 bases between them. Germline V CDR1 and CDR2: SGHDN, FVKESK. DNA for the CDR3: TGTGCCAGCAGCCAAGCTGGGCACGGGGAGCTGTTTTTT. Translating it yields CASSQAGHGELFF.

V gene TRBV18 combines with J gene TRBJ1-3; weak D call: TRBD1 (5 bases). V lost 2 bases, J lost 0 bases, and 8 bases lay in between. Per germline, CDR1 KGHSH and CDR2 LQKENI. CDR3 size: 15 residues. In nucleotides, the CDR3 is TGTGCCAGCTCACCATCCAGGGTCTCTGGAAACACCATATATTTT. Translated: CASSPSRVSGNTIYF.

This sequence joins TRBV7-3 and TRBJ2-5; TRBD2 is a possible D gene (6 bases). This CDR3 has 13 residues. Germline V gives CDR1 SGHTA, CDR2 FQGTGA. The V end was cut by 5 bases, the J end by 3 bases, with 10 bases between. The CDR3: CASSPGREETQYF. Here the CDR3 DNA reads TGTGCCAGCAGCCCCGGGAGAGAAGAGACCCAGTACTTC.

The genes are TRBV11-2 and TRBJ2-5; 7 nucleotides agree with TRBD2. V lost 3 bases and J lost 7; bases outside the gene matches: 8. The CDR3 covers 14 residues. CDR1 and CDR2 from the germline V gene are SGHAT and FQNNGV. DNA for the CDR3: TGTGCCAGCAGCTTCTGGGACTACGAAGGGACCCAGTACTTC. Its protein product is CASSFWDYEGTQYF.

The chain recombines TRBV7-2 with TRBJ2-1, with no clear D. The CDR3 sequence is 13 residues long. Trimming removed 3 bases at V and 7 bases at J, with 10 bases between. Germline CDR1 and CDR2: SGHTA and FQGNSA. The CDR3 protein is CASSFEVSNEQFF. CDR3 coding DNA: TGTGCCAGCAGCTTCGAGGTGAGTAATGAGCAGTTCTTC.

The chain recombines TRBV19 with TRBJ1-2; the match to TRBD1 covers 7 bases. Germline assignment: CDR1 LNHDA and CDR2 SQIVND (reference sequence). The trim removed 4 bases at V and 10 bases at J, leaving 9 bases unmatched. The CDR3 spans 13 residues. The CDR3 protein is CASSNPQTGVYTF. Written as DNA, the CDR3 is TGTGCCAGTAGTAATCCCCAAACAGGGGTCTACACCTTC.

V and J are TRBV6-5 and TRBJ2-1; tentative D call: TRBD2 (6 bases). CDR3 length equals 14 residues. Germline CDR1 and CDR2: MNHEY and SVGAGI. The CDR3 region is CVILKRAGYNEQFF. The CDR3 coding sequence is TGTGTCATCTTAAAGCGGGCCGGGTACAATGAGCAGTTCTTC.

This chain connects TRBV12-5 to TRBJ1-1; no reliable D call. Germline V gives CDR1 LGHNT, CDR2 FRNRAP. Trimming cost V 6 bases and J 1 base, with 12 bases left between them. The CDR3 extends over 14 amino acids. The CDR3 DNA is TGTGCTAGTGGCGCTGCGACTGGGAACACTGAAGCTTTCTTT. It specifies CASGAATGNTEAFF.

This clone was seen only once. This sequence joins TRBV15 and TRBJ1-5; weak D call: TRBD1 (5 bases). Germline V lookup: CDR1 LNHNV, CDR2 YYDKDF (reference sequence). V lost 3 bases to trimming and J lost 1 base, with 7 bases between them. The CDR3 is 14 amino acids. For the CDR3, the DNA is TGTGCCACCAGCAGCAGGGTAAGCAATCAGCCCCAGCATTTT. Translated: CATSSRVSNQPQHF.

This chain uses TRBV29-1 with TRBJ2-7, with TRBD1 matching 7 bases. The V segment lost 6 bases and the J segment 2 bases; nucleotides outside the gene matches: 13. The CDR3 spans 15 residues. Germline loops: CDR1 SQVTM, CDR2 ANQGSEA. CDR3: CSVAEGAGAPYEQYF. Written as DNA, the CDR3 is TGCAGCGTCGCAGAGGGGGCAGGGGCCCCCTACGAGCAGTACTTC.

This clone has a handful of counts. J is TRBJ1-5 and V is TRBV21-1. TRBV21-1 is a pseudogene locus. This CDR3 is 19 amino acids long. The CDR3: CASSKYFTREAVLNQPQHF. CDR3 nucleotides: TGTGCCAGCAGCAAATATTTTACGAGGGAAGCTGTGCTCAATCAGCCCCAGCATTTT.

This clone was seen a single time. The J gene is TRBJ1-5, the V gene TRBV7-8; 7 nucleotides line up with TRBD1. The V and J ends lost 2 bases and 4 bases, in that order; junction bases with no gene match: 2. This CDR3 region has 14 residues. Germline values: CDR1 SGHVS, CDR2 FQNEAQ. CDR3 sequence: CASSLMTGNQPQHF. Here the CDR3 DNA reads TGTGCCAGCAGCTTAATGACAGGGAATCAGCCCCAGCATTTT.

This clone was counted once. The chain is built from TRBV5-5 and TRBJ2-1; 10 positions match TRBD2. Per the germline V gene, CDR1 is SGHKS and CDR2 is YYEKEE (reference sequence). V was pared by 4 bases and J by 6 bases, with 7 bases of the junction left unmatched. This CDR3 comprises 15 residues. In DNA, the CDR3 is TGTGCCAGCAGCCTTTATTGGACTAGCGGCAATGAGCAGTTCTTC. Protein product: CASSLYWTSGNEQFF.

The rearrangement links TRBV5-5 to TRBJ2-3, with D unclear. V was trimmed by 2 bases and J by 3 bases, leaving 16 bases between them. The CDR3 contains 16 residues. Germline V lookup: CDR1 SGHKS, CDR2 YYEKEE (reference sequence). The CDR3 sequence: CASSFEELWVTDTQYF. CDR3 nucleotides: TGTGCCAGCAGCTTCGAGGAGCTTTGGGTGACAGATACGCAGTATTTT.

V usage is TRBV6-2 or TRBV6-3 and J usage is TRBJ2-7; 11 nucleotides line up with TRBD1. Germline V gene data show CDR1 as MNHEY and CDR2 as SVGEGT. The CDR3 covers 19 residues. Unmatched junction bases numbered 17, after V lost 5 bases and J lost 2 bases. The CDR3 region has the DNA TGTGCCAGCAGTCACGACCCGGGACAGGGGGTCATTGGCCCCTACGAGCAGTACTTC. This gives the protein CASSHDPGQGVIGPYEQYF.

The J gene is TRBJ1-3, the V gene TRBV28; possibly TRBD1 for D (6 bases). V was clipped by 6 bases and J by 4 bases, with 13 bases between them. In germline, CDR1 is MDHEN, CDR2 SYDVKM. The CDR3 covers 14 residues. CDR3 region: CASSSPGAGNTIYF. The CDR3 DNA follows: TGTGCCAGCAGCTCCCCAGGGGCCGGAAACACCATATATTTT. Drawing the rest from reference TRBV28 and TRBJ1-3, the complete variable domain is DVKVTQSSRYLVKRTGEKVFLECVQDMDHENMFWYRQDPGLGLRLIYFSYDVKMKEKGDIPEGYSVSREKKERFSLILESASTNQTSMYLCASSSPGAGNTIYFGEGSWLTVV.